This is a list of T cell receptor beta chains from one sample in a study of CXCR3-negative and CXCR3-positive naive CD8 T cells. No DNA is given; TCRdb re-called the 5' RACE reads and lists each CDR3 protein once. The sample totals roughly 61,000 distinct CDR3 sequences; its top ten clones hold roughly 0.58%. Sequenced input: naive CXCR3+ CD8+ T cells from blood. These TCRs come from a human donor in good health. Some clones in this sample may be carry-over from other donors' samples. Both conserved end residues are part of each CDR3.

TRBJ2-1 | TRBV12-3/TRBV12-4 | CASSLLRRDEQFF
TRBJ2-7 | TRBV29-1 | CSVEDPEGGRSYEQYF
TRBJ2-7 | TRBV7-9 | CASSLGDEQYF
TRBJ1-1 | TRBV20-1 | CSARDLKEGALRTEAFF
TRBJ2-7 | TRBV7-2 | CASSSSVAYEQYF
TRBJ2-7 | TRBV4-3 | CASSQGKGYEQYF
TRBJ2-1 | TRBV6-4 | CASSDSTDNEQFF
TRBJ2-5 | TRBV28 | CASSLQGQETKYF
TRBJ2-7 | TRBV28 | CASSFKLLIYEQYF
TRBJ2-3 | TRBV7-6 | CASSPGRNTDTQYF
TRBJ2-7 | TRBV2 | CASSPDSSYEQYF
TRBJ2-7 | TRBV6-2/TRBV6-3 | CASSYRSVYEQYF
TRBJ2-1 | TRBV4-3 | CASSQGSGPNEQFF
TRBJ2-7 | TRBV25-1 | CASSERGYEQYF
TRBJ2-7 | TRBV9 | CASSVAGVTYEQYF
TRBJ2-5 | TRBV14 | CASSPEGETQYF
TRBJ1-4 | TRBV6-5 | CASSYSIQGQATNEKLFF
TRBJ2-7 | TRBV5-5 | CASSLTGVTYEQYF
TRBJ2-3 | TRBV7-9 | CASSRPLAGVPTREKYF
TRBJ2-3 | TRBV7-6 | CASSPESTDTQYF
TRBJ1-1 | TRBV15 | CATGGGRTNTEAFF
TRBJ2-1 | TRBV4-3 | CASSQDGTSGERSYNEQFF
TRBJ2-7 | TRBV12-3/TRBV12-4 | CASRLAGPYEQYF
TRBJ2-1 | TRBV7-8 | CASSLGGLAHTSSEQFF
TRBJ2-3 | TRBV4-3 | CASSQEAYLVGPTDTQYF
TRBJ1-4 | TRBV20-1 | CSARDPGTGVLFF
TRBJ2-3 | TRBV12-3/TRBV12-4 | CASSPLAGASTDTQYF
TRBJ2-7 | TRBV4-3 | CASSQDSGGPTYEQYF
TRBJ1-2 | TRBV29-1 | CSVAGQGVEIGYTF
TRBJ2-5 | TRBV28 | CASGTLRAEETQYF
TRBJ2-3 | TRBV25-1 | CASSELSNPDTQYF
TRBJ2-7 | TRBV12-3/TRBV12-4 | CASSFAGNTEHEQYF